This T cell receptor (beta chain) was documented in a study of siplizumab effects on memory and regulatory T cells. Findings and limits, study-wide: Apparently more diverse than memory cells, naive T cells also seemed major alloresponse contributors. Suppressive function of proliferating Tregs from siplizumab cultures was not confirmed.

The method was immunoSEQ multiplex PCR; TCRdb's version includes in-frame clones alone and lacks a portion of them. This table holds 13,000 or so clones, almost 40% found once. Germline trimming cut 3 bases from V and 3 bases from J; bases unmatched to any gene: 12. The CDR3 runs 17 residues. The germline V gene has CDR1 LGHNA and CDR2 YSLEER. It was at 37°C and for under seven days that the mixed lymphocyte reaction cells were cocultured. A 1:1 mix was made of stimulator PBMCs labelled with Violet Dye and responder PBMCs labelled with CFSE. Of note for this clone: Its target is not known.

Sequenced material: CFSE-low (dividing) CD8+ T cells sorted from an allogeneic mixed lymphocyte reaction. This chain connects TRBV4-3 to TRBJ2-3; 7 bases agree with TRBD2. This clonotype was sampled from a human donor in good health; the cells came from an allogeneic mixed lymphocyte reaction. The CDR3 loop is CASSQEGQREQTDTQYF. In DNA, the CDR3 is TGCGCCAGCAGCCAGGAAGGCCAGCGGGAACAGACAGATACGCAGTATTTT.